The TCR beta chain described here comes from a study of blood T cells in healthy people across ages. This clonotype occurred a few times. Its target is unknown. Study results and limitations: Researchers deemed the diversity estimates from one million T cells underestimates. In older individuals, TCR beta diversity per million T cells was lower, falling roughly linearly with age.

The V gene's germline CDR1 is SGHRS and CDR2 YFSETQ. CDR3 length equals 16 residues. V was pared by 2 bases and J by 1 base, with 12 bases between. Isolation per sample recovered at least 6 million PBMCs. Using a J-beta primer mix together with a sample-barcoded 5' primer, a second PCR was run for about 6 to 11 cycles. TCRdb re-analysed the 5' RACE reads in MiXCR, keeping a single row per CDR3 protein. The sample lists 700,000 or so distinct CDR3 sequences, about 20% occurring once. Sequencing was carried out using blood. The chain joins TRBV5-1 to TRBJ2-2; perhaps D is TRBD1 or TRBD2 (5 bases each). The TCR sequence derives from a man between 65 and 85 years old in good health. CDR3 sequence reads: CASSFPGARNTGELFF. As DNA, the CDR3 is TGCGCCAGCAGCTTTCCCGGGGCTAGGAACACCGGGGAGCTGTTTTTT.